This T cell receptor beta chain was retrieved from a study of identical twins. This CDR3 region has 17 residues. Per germline, CDR1 SGHRS and CDR2 YFSETQ. The trim removed 4 bases at V and 4 bases at J, leaving 6 bases unmatched. Each CDR3 protein gets one entry after TCRdb re-called the 5' RACE reads with MiXCR. The profile covers 240,000 or so distinct CDR3 sequences, with roughly 13% appearing a single time and approximately 4% taken by the ten largest. This clonotype was found a few times. The same data also went into a second study, on yellow fever vaccine responses in identical twins.

This receptor was taken from a woman aged 18-30 years in good health. The sequenced sample consisted of memory (CD45RO+) T cells sorted from blood. This chain uses TRBV5-1 with TRBJ2-1; 15 positions agree with TRBD2. CDR3 bases: TGCGCCAGCAGCCCGGTTGGGACTAGCGGGGGGTACAATGAGCAGTTCTTC. This sequence encodes CASSPVGTSGGYNEQFF.